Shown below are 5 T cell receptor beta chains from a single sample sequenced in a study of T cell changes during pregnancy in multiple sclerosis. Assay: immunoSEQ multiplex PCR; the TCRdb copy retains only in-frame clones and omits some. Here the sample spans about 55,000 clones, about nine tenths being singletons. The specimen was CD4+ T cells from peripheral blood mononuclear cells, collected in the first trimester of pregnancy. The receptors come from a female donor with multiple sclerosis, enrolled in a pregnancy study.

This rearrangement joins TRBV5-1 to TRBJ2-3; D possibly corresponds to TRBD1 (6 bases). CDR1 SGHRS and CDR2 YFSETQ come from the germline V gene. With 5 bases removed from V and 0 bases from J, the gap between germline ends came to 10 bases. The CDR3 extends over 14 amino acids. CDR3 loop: CASRQGGSTDTQYF. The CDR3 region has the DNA TGCGCCAGCAGACAGGGCGGTAGCACAGATACGCAGTATTTT.

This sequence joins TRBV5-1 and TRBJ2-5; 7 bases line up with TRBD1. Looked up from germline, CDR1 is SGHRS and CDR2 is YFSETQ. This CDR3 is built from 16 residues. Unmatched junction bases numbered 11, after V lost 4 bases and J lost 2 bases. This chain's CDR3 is CASSLSGTVTQETQYF. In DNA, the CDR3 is TGCGCCAGCAGCCTGTCAGGGACAGTGACACAAGAGACCCAGTACTTC.

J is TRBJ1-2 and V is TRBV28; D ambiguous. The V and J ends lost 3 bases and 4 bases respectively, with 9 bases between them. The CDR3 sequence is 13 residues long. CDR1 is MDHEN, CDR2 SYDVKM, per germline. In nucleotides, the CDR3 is TGTGCCAGCAGTTTTTCCCAAGCCTATGGCTACACCTTC. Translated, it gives CASSFSQAYGYTF.

The DNA for the CDR3 is TGTGCCAGCAGCTTAGGCGGTAACATTTACAATGAGCAGTTCTTC. Its translation: CASSLGGNIYNEQFF. This chain connects TRBV7-9 to TRBJ2-1; D gene unclear. Germline CDR1 SEHNR, CDR2 FQNEAQ (reference sequence). Trimming removed 1 base at V and 4 bases at J, with 11 bases between. CDR3 length: 15 amino acids. Based on the CDR3 plus reference TRBV7-9 and TRBJ2-1, the full variable domain is DTGVSQNPRHKITKRGQNVTFRCDPISEHNRLYWYRQTLGQGPEFLTYFQNEAQLEKSRLLSDRFSAERPKGSFSTLEIQRTEQGDSAMYLCASSLGGNIYNEQFFGPGTRLTVL.

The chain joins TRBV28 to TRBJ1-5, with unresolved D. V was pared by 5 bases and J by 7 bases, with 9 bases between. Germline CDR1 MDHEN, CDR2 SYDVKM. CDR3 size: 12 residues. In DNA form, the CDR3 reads TGTGCCAGCAGTGGAGGGTTACAGCCCCAGCATTTT. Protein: CASSGGLQPQHF.